The following is a TCR beta chain sequence with its context. These data belong to a study of blood T cell repertoires in COVID-19. Profiled with immunoSEQ multiplex PCR; TCRdb holds only in-frame clones, not every one. The table includes about 110,000 clones, about 88% detected once. With 9 bases removed from V and 5 bases from J, the gap between germline ends came to 10 bases. This CDR3 comprises 11 residues. Specimen: peripheral blood. J is TRBJ1-1 and V is TRBV12-3 or TRBV12-4; D remains unclear. This clonotype was sampled from a human donor in a cohort sampled during active COVID-19. The CDR3 nucleotides read TGTGCCAGTCATCTGCGGACTGAAGCTTTCTTT. Encoded protein: CASHLRTEAFF.